This is a list of T cell receptor beta chains from one sample in a study of neurological immune-mediated disorders. TCRdb reprocessed the 5' RACE reads with MiXCR, giving one entry per CDR3 protein. This table has 66,000 or so distinct CDR3 sequences, 4.5% appearing once. Sample: PBMCs. These receptors all stem from a man aged 30 to 45 with multiple sclerosis. The CDR3 runs from the conserved cysteine through the conserved F or W. D genes are given only for firm matches. The size field is filled for only some rows; it gives once, few, many or a size class.

v_call	j_call	clone_size	d_call	cdr3_aa	cdr3_nt
TRBV20-1	TRBJ2-5	many	NA	CSARDRVGRETQYF	TGCAGTGCTAGAGACAGGGTGGGGCGGGAGACCCAGTACTTC
TRBV20-1	TRBJ1-1	many	NA	CSASIGAAYTEAFF	TGCAGTGCTAGTATTGGGGCCGCATACACTGAAGCTTTCTTT
TRBV9	TRBJ1-1	many	NA	CASTSEGDSGTEAFF	TGTGCCAGCACCTCCGAGGGAGATTCGGGCACTGAAGCTTTCTTT
TRBV3-1	TRBJ2-7	many	TRBD1	CASSLDRGHEQYF	TGTGCCAGCAGCCTCGACAGGGGCCACGAGCAGTACTTC
TRBV5-1	TRBJ1-1	many	TRBD1	CASRGGMNTEAFF	TGCGCCAGCCGAGGGGGCATGAACACTGAAGCTTTCTTT
TRBV9	TRBJ1-2	many	NA	CASIGAGGGYTF	TGTGCCAGCATCGGAGCTGGCGGTGGCTACACCTTC
TRBV5-5	TRBJ1-5	NA	NA	CASSLVQGRNQPQHF	TGTGCCAGCAGCTTGGTCCAGGGGAGAAATCAGCCCCAGCATTTT
TRBV20-1	TRBJ2-7	many	NA	CSAKRPSSSYEQYF	TGCAGTGCTAAAAGGCCTTCGAGCTCCTACGAGCAGTACTTC
TRBV5-1	TRBJ1-1	many	TRBD1	CASSFWTGAGNTEAFF	TGCGCCAGCAGCTTCTGGACAGGGGCAGGGAACACTGAAGCTTTCTTT
TRBV18	TRBJ2-2	many	NA	CASSDPTGELFF	TGTGCCAGTTCGGATCCCACCGGGGAGCTGTTTTTT
TRBV20-1	TRBJ1-2	many	NA	CSASPTGSFYGYTF	TGCAGTGCTAGCCCGACAGGCTCCTTTTATGGCTACACCTTC
TRBV7-9	TRBJ1-3	NA	NA	CASSSSKGYSGNTIYF	TGTGCCAGCAGCTCGTCAAAAGGTTACTCTGGAAACACCATATATTTT
TRBV5-1	TRBJ2-2	many	NA	CASSLSAENTGELFF	TGCGCCAGCAGCTTGTCGGCAGAAAACACCGGGGAGCTGTTTTTT
TRBV21-1	TRBJ1-1	few	NA	CASSKMRRPTCRETEAFF	TGTGCCAGCAGCAAAATGCGCAGGCCGACTTGCCGGGAAACTGAAGCTTTCTTT
TRBV12-3/TRBV12-4	TRBJ1-5	many	TRBD1	CASSPTGTASNQPQHF	TGTGCCAGCAGTCCCACCGGGACAGCAAGCAATCAGCCCCAGCATTTT
TRBV3-1	TRBJ2-1	few	NA	CASSQTALAYNEQFF	TGTGCCAGCAGCCAGACAGCATTGGCCTACAATGAGCAGTTCTTC
TRBV9	TRBJ1-1	NA	NA	CASSVGHVLNTEAFF	TGTGCCAGCAGCGTAGGGCACGTACTGAACACTGAAGCTTTCTTT
TRBV24-1	TRBJ1-1	few	NA	CATSDLARGGTEAFF	TGTGCCACCAGTGATTTAGCCAGGGGCGGTACTGAAGCTTTCTTT
TRBV5-1	TRBJ1-6	many	NA	CASSSPGRFNSPLHF	TGCGCCAGCAGCTCTCCGGGACGGTTTAATTCACCCCTCCACTTT
TRBV12-3/TRBV12-4	TRBJ2-7	many	NA	CASSSHEARYEQYF	TGTGCCAGCAGCTCCCACGAGGCACGGTACGAGCAGTACTTC
TRBV7-8	TRBJ1-1	many	NA	CASSLGGGKRTEAFF	TGTGCCAGCAGCTTAGGTGGGGGAAAGAGAACTGAAGCTTTCTTT
TRBV5-8	TRBJ1-1	NA	TRBD1	CASSLVAGGWNTEAFF	TGTGCCAGCAGCTTGGTGGCAGGGGGTTGGAACACTGAAGCTTTCTTT